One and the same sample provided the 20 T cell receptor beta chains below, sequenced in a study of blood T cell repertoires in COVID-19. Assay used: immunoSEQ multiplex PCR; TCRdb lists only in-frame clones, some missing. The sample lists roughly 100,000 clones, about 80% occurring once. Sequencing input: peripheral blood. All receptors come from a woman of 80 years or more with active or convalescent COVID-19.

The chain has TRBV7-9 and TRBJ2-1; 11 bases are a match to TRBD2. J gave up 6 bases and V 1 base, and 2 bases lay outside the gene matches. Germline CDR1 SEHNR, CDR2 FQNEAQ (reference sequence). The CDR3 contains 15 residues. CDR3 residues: CASSLVTSGGNEQFF. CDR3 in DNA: TGTGCCAGCAGCTTAGTCACTAGCGGGGGCAATGAGCAGTTCTTC.

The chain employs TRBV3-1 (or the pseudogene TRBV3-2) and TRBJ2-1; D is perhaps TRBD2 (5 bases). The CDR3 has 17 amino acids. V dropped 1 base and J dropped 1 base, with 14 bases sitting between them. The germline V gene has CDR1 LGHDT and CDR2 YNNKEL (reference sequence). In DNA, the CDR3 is TGTGCCAGCAGCCAAGTCGTCGGGGTTGGATCCTACAATGAGCAGTTCTTC. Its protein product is CASSQVVGVGSYNEQFF.

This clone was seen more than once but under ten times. CDR3 sequence reads: CASSSRENRGDTQYF. The CDR3 nucleotides read TGTGCCAGTAGTTCGAGGGAGAATCGTGGAGATACGCAGTATTTT. The J gene is TRBJ2-3, the V gene TRBV19, with D maybe TRBD2 (5 bases). Germline lookup yields CDR1 LNHDA and CDR2 SQIVND (reference sequence). The CDR3 has 15 amino acids. V lost 5 bases, J lost 5 bases, and 17 bases lay in between.

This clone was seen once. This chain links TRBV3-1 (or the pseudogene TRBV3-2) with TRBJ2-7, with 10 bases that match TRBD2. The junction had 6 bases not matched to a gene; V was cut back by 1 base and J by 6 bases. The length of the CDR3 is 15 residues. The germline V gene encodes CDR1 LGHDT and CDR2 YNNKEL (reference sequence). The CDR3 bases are TGTGCCAGCAGCCAAGGAGGAGCGGGGGGGGTCGAGCAGTACTTC. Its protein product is CASSQGGAGGVEQYF.

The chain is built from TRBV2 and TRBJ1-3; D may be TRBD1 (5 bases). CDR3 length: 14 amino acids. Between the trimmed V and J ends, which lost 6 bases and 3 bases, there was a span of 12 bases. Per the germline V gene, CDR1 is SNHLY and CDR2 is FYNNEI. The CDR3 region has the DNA TGTGCCAGCAGGGCAGGGATTAATGGAAACACCATATATTTT. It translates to CASRAGINGNTIYF.

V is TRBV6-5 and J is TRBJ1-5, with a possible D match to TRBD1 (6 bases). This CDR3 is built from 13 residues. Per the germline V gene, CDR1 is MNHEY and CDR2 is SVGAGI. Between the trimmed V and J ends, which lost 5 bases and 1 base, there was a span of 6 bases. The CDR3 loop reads CASSTGSNQPQHF. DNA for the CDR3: TGTGCCAGCAGTACAGGGAGCAATCAGCCCCAGCATTTT.

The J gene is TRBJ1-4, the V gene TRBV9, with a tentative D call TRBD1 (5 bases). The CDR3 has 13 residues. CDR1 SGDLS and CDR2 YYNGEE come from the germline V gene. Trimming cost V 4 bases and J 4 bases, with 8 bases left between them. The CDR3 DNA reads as TGTGCCAGCAGCCCCAGGGTTAATGAAAAACTGTTTTTT. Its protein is CASSPRVNEKLFF.

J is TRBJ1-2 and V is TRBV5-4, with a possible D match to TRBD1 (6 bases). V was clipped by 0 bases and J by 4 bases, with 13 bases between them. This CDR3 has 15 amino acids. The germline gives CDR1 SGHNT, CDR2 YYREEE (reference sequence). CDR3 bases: TGTGCCAGCAGCTTGGACAGGGAAGGTGGCTATGGCTACACCTTC. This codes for CASSLDREGGYGYTF.

In DNA, the CDR3 is TGCGCCAGCAAAAGGGACAGGGGAGACAATGAGCAGTTCTTC. This encodes CASKRDRGDNEQFF. V and J are TRBV10-1 and TRBJ2-1, with TRBD1 identical over 10 bases. With 7 bases clipped from V and 5 bases from J, the junction kept 5 bases outside the gene matches. There are 14 residues in the CDR3. Germline V gene lookup returns CDR1 WNHNN and CDR2 SYGVQD (reference sequence).

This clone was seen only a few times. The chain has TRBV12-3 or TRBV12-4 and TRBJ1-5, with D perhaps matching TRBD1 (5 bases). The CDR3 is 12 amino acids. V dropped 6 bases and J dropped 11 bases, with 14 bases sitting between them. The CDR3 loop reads CASRGGGRAQHF. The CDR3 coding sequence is TGTGCCAGCAGAGGCGGGGGACGGGCCCAGCATTTT.

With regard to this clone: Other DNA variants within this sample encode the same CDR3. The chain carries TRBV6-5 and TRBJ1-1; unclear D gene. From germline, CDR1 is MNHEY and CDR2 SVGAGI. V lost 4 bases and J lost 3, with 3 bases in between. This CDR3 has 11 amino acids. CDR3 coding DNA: TGTGCCAGCAGTTCCGACACTGAAGCTTTCTTT. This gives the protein CASSSDTEAFF.

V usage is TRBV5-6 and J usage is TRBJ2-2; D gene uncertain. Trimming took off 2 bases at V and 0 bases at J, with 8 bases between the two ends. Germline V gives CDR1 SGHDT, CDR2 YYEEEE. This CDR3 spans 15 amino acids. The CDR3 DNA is TGTGCCAGCAGCTTCCGTTCGGCGAACACCGGGGAGCTGTTTTTT. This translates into CASSFRSANTGELFF.

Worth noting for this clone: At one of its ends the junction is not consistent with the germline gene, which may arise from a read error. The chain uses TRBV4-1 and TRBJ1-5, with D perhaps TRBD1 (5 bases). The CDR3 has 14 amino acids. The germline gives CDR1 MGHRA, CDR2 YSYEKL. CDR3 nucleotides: TGCACCAGCAGCCAAGATCAGGGTAGGCAGCCCCAGCATTTT. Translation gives CTSSQDQGRQPQHF.

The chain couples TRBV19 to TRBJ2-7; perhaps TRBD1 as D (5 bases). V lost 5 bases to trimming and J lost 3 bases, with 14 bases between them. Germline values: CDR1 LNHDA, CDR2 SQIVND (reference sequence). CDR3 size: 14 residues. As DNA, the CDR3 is TGTGCCAGTAGTGAGAAAGGGGAATACTACGAGCAGTACTTC. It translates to CASSEKGEYYEQYF.

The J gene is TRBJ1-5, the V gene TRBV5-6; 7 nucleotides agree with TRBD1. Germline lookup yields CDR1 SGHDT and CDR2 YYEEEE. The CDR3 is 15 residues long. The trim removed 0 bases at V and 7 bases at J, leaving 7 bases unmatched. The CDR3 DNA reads TGTGCCAGCAGCTTGGCCAGGGGGATGAGGCAGCCCCAGCATTTT. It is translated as CASSLARGMRQPQHF.

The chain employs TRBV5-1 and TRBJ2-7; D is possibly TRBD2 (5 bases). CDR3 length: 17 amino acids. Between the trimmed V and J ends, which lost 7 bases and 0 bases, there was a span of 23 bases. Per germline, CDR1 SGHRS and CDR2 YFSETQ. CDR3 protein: CASQAAPYGVSSYEQYF. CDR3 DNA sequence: TGCGCCAGCCAAGCCGCCCCCTACGGGGTGAGCTCCTACGAGCAGTACTTC.

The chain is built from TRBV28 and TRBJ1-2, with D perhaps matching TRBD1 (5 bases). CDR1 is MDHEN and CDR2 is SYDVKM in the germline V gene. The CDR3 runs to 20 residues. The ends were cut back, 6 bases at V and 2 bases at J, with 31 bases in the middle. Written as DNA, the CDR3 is TGTGCCAGCAGCCCACCTCGGAGGCGGGACTATCCATTACTAAACTATGGCTACACCTTC. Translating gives CASSPPRRRDYPLLNYGYTF.

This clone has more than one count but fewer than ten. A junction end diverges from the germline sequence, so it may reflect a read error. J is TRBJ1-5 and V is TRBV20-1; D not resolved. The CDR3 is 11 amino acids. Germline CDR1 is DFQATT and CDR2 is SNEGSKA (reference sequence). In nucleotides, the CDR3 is TGCAGTGCTAGAGGCGGCGGGCGTACTTTATTT. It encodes CSARGGGRTLF.

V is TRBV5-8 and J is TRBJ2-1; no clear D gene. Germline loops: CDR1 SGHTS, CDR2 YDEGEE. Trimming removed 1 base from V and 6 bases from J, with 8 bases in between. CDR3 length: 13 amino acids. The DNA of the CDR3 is TGTGCCAGCAGCTTGTACACCCTCAATGAGCAGTTCTTC. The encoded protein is CASSLYTLNEQFF.

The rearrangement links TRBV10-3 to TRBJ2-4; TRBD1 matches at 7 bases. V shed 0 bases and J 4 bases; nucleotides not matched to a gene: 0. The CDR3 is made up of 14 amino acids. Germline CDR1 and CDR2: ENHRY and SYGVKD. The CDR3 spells CAISESGQKNIQYF. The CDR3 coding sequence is TGTGCCATCAGTGAGTCGGGACAGAAAAACATTCAGTACTTC.